This TCR beta chain was recovered during a study of monozygotic twins with inflammatory bowel disease. A template switching step added UMIs, each with a 6-nucleotide sample barcode. TCRdb reprocessed the 5' RACE reads, with one entry per CDR3 protein and no DNA. The sample has 350,000 to 550,000 distinct CDR3 sequences. Germline CDR1 reads SGHTA; CDR2 reads FQGNSA. The CDR3 has 13 amino acids. The clonotype was recovered from a human donor with ulcerative colitis or Crohn's disease, or a healthy co-twin of an affected twin (not recorded which). Sample: blood. The chain carries TRBV7-2 and TRBJ2-7; with no DNA, the TCRdb D assignment of TRBD2 cannot be verified. The CDR3 reads CASSLVQGREQYF.